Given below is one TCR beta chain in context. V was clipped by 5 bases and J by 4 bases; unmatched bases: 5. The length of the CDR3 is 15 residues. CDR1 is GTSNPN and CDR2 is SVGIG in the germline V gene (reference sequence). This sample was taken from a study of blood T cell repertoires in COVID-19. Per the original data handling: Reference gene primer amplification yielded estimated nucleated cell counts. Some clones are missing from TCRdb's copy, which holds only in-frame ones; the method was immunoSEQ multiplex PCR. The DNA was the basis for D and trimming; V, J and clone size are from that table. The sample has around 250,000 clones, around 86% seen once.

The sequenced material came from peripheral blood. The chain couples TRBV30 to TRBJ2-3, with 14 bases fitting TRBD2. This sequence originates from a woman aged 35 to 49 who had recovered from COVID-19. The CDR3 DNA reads TGTGCCTGGGTCGCGACTAGCGGGAGGGCAGATACGCAGTATTTT. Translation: CAWVATSGRADTQYF.